This T cell receptor beta chain was sequenced during a study of T cell responses to AZD1222 COVID-19 vaccine. Germline-derived CDR1 and CDR2 are SEHNR and FQNEAQ (reference sequence). With 2 bases removed from V and 7 bases from J, the gap between germline ends came to 17 bases. This CDR3 is 16 amino acids long. Produced via immunoSEQ multiplex PCR; TCRdb's table is partial and in-frame only. This table holds over 100,000 clones, more than 75% found once. Study-wide results and limits: Without day 14 samples, only post-peak T cell repertoires were studied.

For this clone: Its target is not known.

The clonotype originates from an adult who received the AZD1222 COVID-19 vaccine. The chain employs TRBV7-9 and TRBJ1-4; D unclear. Sequenced here: peripheral blood, sampled 28 days after the second AZD1222 dose. This CDR3 is CASSLHRPSVSEKLFF. In DNA, the CDR3 is TGTGCCAGCAGCTTACATCGTCCGTCGGTCTCTGAAAAACTGTTTTTT. Together with reference TRBV7-9 and TRBJ1-4, the CDR3 gives the full variable domain: DTGVSQNPRHKITKRGQNVTFRCDPISEHNRLYWYRQTLGQGPEFLTYFQNEAQLEKSRLLSDRFSAERPKGSFSTLEIQRTEQGDSAMYLCASSLHRPSVSEKLFFGSGTQLSVL.